This TCR beta chain is from a study of CD4 T cells in relation to SARS-CoV-2 and coronaviruses. Study at large: Controls used an HIV-1 Nef peptide pool or no peptide.

Only in-frame clones appear in the TCRdb table, and some are missing; sequencing was by immunoSEQ multiplex PCR. The table lists 15,000 to 20,000 clones, over 60% of them singletons. Study outcomes and limitations: Crossreactive clones expanded significantly less to SARS-CoV-2 than monoreactive clones.

J lost 7 bases, V lost 0 bases, and 10 bases had no gene match. This CDR3 comprises 17 residues. Germline loops: CDR1 SGHVS, CDR2 FNYEAQ. A remark on this clone: The target antigen is unknown.

The unexposed donors gave CD4+ T cells in about 2011-2018, prior to COVID-19. After less than 11 days of culture, CD4+ T cells were isolated. Unexposed-donor CD4+ T cells were probed with SARS-CoV-2 S/N and four cold-coronavirus spikes, cells permitting. What was sequenced was CD4+ T cells from PBMCs, cultured in vitro. The origin of this receptor is a human donor in good health. The chain uses TRBV7-6 and TRBJ1-4; 8 nucleotides match TRBD1. CDR3 DNA sequence: TGTGCCAGCAGCTTAGCGGGGACAGGCTCCGGTGGTGAAAAACTGTTTTTT. It specifies CASSLAGTGSGGEKLFF.